Listed below are T cell receptor beta chains from one sample, sequenced in a study of PD-L1 blockade in urothelial cancer. The table came from immunoSEQ multiplex PCR; TCRdb's copy has only in-frame clones and leaves some out. The data hold 70,000 to 100,000 clones, with 84% observed a single time. Sequencing used PBMCs, obtained around atezolizumab (anti-PD-L1) treatment. Receptors were obtained from a man aged 55 to 70 with urothelial cancer. The CDR3 runs from the conserved cysteine through the conserved F or W. The order of the fields is clone size, CDR3 length, J gene, D gene, V gene, CDR3 DNA, CDR3 protein. The D gene is left open where the match is weak. A row's size may be missing; if present it is once, few, many or a size class.

.,16,TRBJ1-3,.,TRBV28,TGTGCCAGCAGCCGCAGCGGGGGGAGAGCTGGAAACACCATATATTTT,CASSRSGGRAGNTIYF
few,15,TRBJ2-7,TRBD2,TRBV10-2,TGCGCCAGCAGTTCCATTCTAGCGGGCCCCCACGAGCAGTACTTC,CASSSILAGPHEQYF
.,16,TRBJ2-1,TRBD1,TRBV5-1,TGCGCCAGCAGCTTCTCCGGGACAGGGGGCGCGAATGAGCAGTTCTTC,CASSFSGTGGANEQFF
.,15,TRBJ1-2,TRBD1,TRBV5-6,TGTGCCAGCAGCTTGGGGCAGGGGGCCTACTATGGCTACACCTTC,CASSLGQGAYYGYTF
.,16,TRBJ2-7,.,TRBV7-8,TGTGCCAGCAGCTTAGGTTCCGCAGGGGTGGCCTACGAGCAGTACTTC,CASSLGSAGVAYEQYF
once,17,TRBJ2-1,.,TRBV27,TGTGCCAGCAGTTTATACCCGGGGTCGGAGGGTTTCCATGAGCAGTTCTTC,CASSLYPGSEGFHEQFF
once,12,TRBJ2-2,.,TRBV6-5,TGTGCCAGCAGTCCCGGGTCCGGGGAGCTGTTTTTT,CASSPGSGELFF
.,15,TRBJ2-4,TRBD1,TRBV9,TGTGCCAGCAGCGTAGAGGGGACAGGGACCTACCCGCAATACTTC,CASSVEGTGTYPQYF
.,16,TRBJ2-6,TRBD1,TRBV19,TGTGCCAGTAGTCCTCAGGACAGGGCTGGGGCCAACGTCCTGACTTTC,CASSPQDRAGANVLTF
.,16,TRBJ2-7,TRBD1,TRBV29-1,TGCAGCGTCGGGGGTTCGAGGCAGGGGGCCACCTACGAGCAGTACTTC,CSVGGSRQGATYEQYF
.,13,TRBJ2-5,TRBD2,TRBV6-1,TGTGCCACCGGCGGGGGGGCCGGGGAGACCCAGTACTTC,CATGGGAGETQYF
.,13,TRBJ2-1,.,TRBV7-9,TGTGCCAGCAGCCGGACTCAATTCAATGAGCAGTTCTTC,CASSRTQFNEQFF
.,13,TRBJ2-7,.,TRBV7-7,TGTGCCAGCAGCTTAGCTGGACTCAGCGAGCAGTACTTC,CASSLAGLSEQYF
.,15,TRBJ1-1,.,TRBV6-5,TGTGCCAGCAGTTCGGCAGGGGTTGGGAACACTGAAGCTTTCTTT,CASSSAGVGNTEAFF
.,16,TRBJ1-1,.,TRBV18,TGTGCCAGCTCACCCAGGCAGGCGAACCAGAACACTGAAGCTTTCTTT,CASSPRQANQNTEAFF
.,20,TRBJ1-3,TRBD1,TRBV28,TGTGCCAGCAGAAAAAGCGGCAGGGGGCACCTCAGGGCCTCTGGAAACACCATATATTTT,CASRKSGRGHLRASGNTIYF
once,17,TRBJ2-4,.,TRBV4-1,TGCGCCAGCAGCCAAGATAGGCGACAGCTAGCCAAAAACATTCAGTACTTC,CASSQDRRQLAKNIQYF
.,14,TRBJ2-7,TRBD1,TRBV5-1,TGCGCCAGCAGCCCCGGGACAGAAGCCTACGAGCAGTACTTC,CASSPGTEAYEQYF
.,15,TRBJ2-7,TRBD2,TRBV6-1,TGTGCCAGCAGTAGGGAGGGAGGGGTGGCTTACGAGCAGTACTTC,CASSREGGVAYEQYF
.,14,TRBJ1-4,TRBD1,TRBV19,TGTGCCAGTAGTATTCTCTCGGACAGGGCAAAACTGTTTTTT,CASSILSDRAKLFF
.,17,TRBJ2-1,TRBD2,TRBV12-5,TGTGCTAGTGGTTTGGGTGGTGAAGCGGGGAGATACAATGAGCAGTTCTTC,CASGLGGEAGRYNEQFF
.,18,TRBJ2-3,TRBD2,TRBV4-1,TGCGCCAGCAGCCAGGGGCTAGCGGGGGTTACTAGCACAGATACGCAGTATTTT,CASSQGLAGVTSTDTQYF
.,12,TRBJ1-2,TRBD1,TRBV30,TGTGCCTGGACTCCAGGGGGCGCGTCCTACACCTTC,CAWTPGGASYTF
.,14,TRBJ1-1,.,TRBV11-1,TGTGCCAGCAGCTTTAACAGAGTTCTCACTGAAGCTTTCTTT,CASSFNRVLTEAFF
.,15,TRBJ1-3,.,TRBV19,TGTGCCAGTAGTACCCCGCGCCGAGGTGGGAACACCATATATTTT,CASSTPRRGGNTIYF
.,16,TRBJ2-3,TRBD2,TRBV7-9,TGTGCCAGCAGCTTAGAGGGCGGGGGGGCCACAGATACGCAGTATTTT,CASSLEGGGATDTQYF
.,11,TRBJ2-7,.,TRBV29-1,TGCAGCGTCCCCCTCGGCGGCGTTTCCATCTTC,CSVPLGGVSIF
.,17,TRBJ2-3,TRBD1,TRBV2,TGTGCCAGCAGTGCGGCCGGGACAGGGGGCCTGATAGATACGCAGTATTTT,CASSAAGTGGLIDTQYF
.,15,TRBJ2-5,TRBD2,TRBV11-3,TGTGCCAGCAGCTTAGATGGCGGGAGGGGGGAGACCCAGTACTTC,CASSLDGGRGETQYF
.,15,TRBJ1-1,.,TRBV5-1,TGCGCCAGCAGCTTGCTAGGCAGAGAGAACACTGAAGCTTTCTTT,CASSLLGRENTEAFF
.,14,TRBJ2-7,.,TRBV7-9,TGTGCCAGCAGCTTAGGAGCGACTTCCTACGAGCAGTACTTC,CASSLGATSYEQYF
.,12,TRBJ2-7,.,TRBV6-1,TGTGCCAGCAGTGACCGGGACACCGAGCAGTACTTC,CASSDRDTEQYF
once,16,TRBJ2-7,TRBD1,TRBV5-4,TGTGCCAGCAGCCGGGGGACAGGGGGCAGCCCCTACGAGCAGTACTTC,CASSRGTGGSPYEQYF
.,12,TRBJ2-1,TRBD1,TRBV28,TGTGCCAGCAGCTACAGGGGCGATGAGCAGTTCTTC,CASSYRGDEQFF
.,12,TRBJ2-7,.,TRBV28,TGTGCCAGCAGTGTTCTAGGCTACGAGCAGTACTTC,CASSVLGYEQYF
.,16,TRBJ1-1,.,TRBV9,TGTGCCAGCAGCGTAGTAGCAGGGTCGGCGAACACTGAAGCTTTCTTT,CASSVVAGSANTEAFF
few,13,TRBJ2-7,.,TRBV7-6,TGTGCCAGCAGCCTCGGGACTGCCTACGAGCAGTACTTC,CASSLGTAYEQYF
.,17,TRBJ2-4,TRBD2,TRBV5-1,TGCGCCAGCAGCCCCGATACGGGGGGGCTAGCCAAAAACATTCAGTACTTC,CASSPDTGGLAKNIQYF
.,18,TRBJ2-7,TRBD2,TRBV9,TGTGCCAGCAGCGTAGGAGCGAGCGGGAGTGGAAGAGTCTACGAGCAGTACTTC,CASSVGASGSGRVYEQYF
.,14,TRBJ2-2,.,TRBV5-1,TGCGCCAGCAGCTTGGACAGGGCTGGAGGGGAGCTGTTTTTT,CASSLDRAGGELFF
.,17,TRBJ2-2,TRBD1,TRBV5-1,TGCGCCAGCAGCTACTCCCGGGACAGGGGGCGTAACGGGGAGCTGTTTTTT,CASSYSRDRGRNGELFF
once,15,TRBJ1-2,.,TRBV9,TGTGCCAGCAGCGTAGCTTGGGGGGGGAACTATGGCTACACCTTC,CASSVAWGGNYGYTF
.,15,TRBJ1-6,.,TRBV2,TGTGCCAGCAGTGAAGAAAGCAGGTCTGGTTCACCCCTCCACTTT,CASSEESRSGSPLHF
.,15,TRBJ1-1,.,TRBV27,.,CASSSSGQMNTEAFF
.,15,TRBJ2-7,.,TRBV18,TGTGCCAGCTCACCTGTGACAGGAAGCTCCTACGAGCAGTACTTC,CASSPVTGSSYEQYF
.,17,TRBJ1-2,.,TRBV7-8,TGTGCCAGCAGCTTAGCTAAAACAGGTCGGGGGAACTATGGCTACACCTTC,CASSLAKTGRGNYGYTF
.,15,TRBJ2-5,.,TRBV10-2,TGCGCCAGCAGTGCGCTCGTCGGGGTAGGGGAGACCCAGTACTTC,CASSALVGVGETQYF
.,15,TRBJ2-2,TRBD2,TRBV28,TGTGCCAGCAGTTCAGCGGGAGTCAATACCGGGGAGCTGTTTTTT,CASSSAGVNTGELFF
.,15,TRBJ1-4,.,TRBV11-2,TGTGCCAGCAGCTCGGGACTGTCCTTTAATGAAAAACTGTTTTTT,CASSSGLSFNEKLFF
.,15,TRBJ2-7,TRBD1,TRBV18,TGTGCCAGCTCACCAAGTATGGGACAGGGCCACGAGCAGTACTTC,CASSPSMGQGHEQYF
.,12,TRBJ2-3,.,TRBV18,TGTGCCAGCTCACCAGGGAGAGATACGCAGTATTTT,CASSPGRDTQYF
.,15,TRBJ1-3,.,TRBV7-9,TGTGCCAGCAGCTCTGAGGGAGTTACTGGAAACACCATATATTTT,CASSSEGVTGNTIYF
.,15,TRBJ2-2,.,TRBV2,TGTGCCAGCAGCGACAGGAAATCGAACACCGGGGAGCTGTTTTTT,CASSDRKSNTGELFF
.,16,TRBJ1-4,TRBD1,TRBV5-5,TGTGCCAGCAGCTCCCAACGGACAGGGCTTGGGGAAAAACTGTTTTTT,CASSSQRTGLGEKLFF
.,18,TRBJ2-6,TRBD2,TRBV18,TGTGCCAGCTCACCATGGAGCGGGGCAAGCTCTGGGGCCAACGTCCTGACTTTC,CASSPWSGASSGANVLTF
.,15,TRBJ1-2,.,TRBV18,TGTGCCAGCTCACCCGACGGGCCTAGCGGCTATGGCTACACCTTC,CASSPDGPSGYGYTF
.,13,TRBJ2-7,TRBD1,TRBV6-5,TGTGCCAGCAGTCCCACAGGGGGCTACGAGCAGTACTTC,CASSPTGGYEQYF
.,14,TRBJ2-7,.,TRBV19,TGTGCCAGCTCTTACTCGCGGAACTCCTACGAGCAGTACTTC,CASSYSRNSYEQYF